This T cell receptor beta chain was retrieved from a study of blood T cell repertoires in COVID-19. Study context: Acute and convalescent COVID-19 samples came from the United States, Italy and Spain. T cells, B-cell-depleted T cells, or PBMCs provided the cDNA or gDNA that served as material.

Libraries were prepared by immunoSEQ multiplex PCR; TCRdb keeps only in-frame clonotypes and omits some of them. The sample includes 110,000 or so clones, over 65% seen only once; the top ten take about 8.5%. Trimming cost V 5 bases and J 3 bases, with 14 bases left between them. The CDR3 runs to 14 residues. Germline V lookup: CDR1 LNHDA, CDR2 SQIVND (reference sequence). Sample: peripheral blood. The receptor's source is a woman aged 35 to 49 with acute or convalescent COVID-19. The chain couples TRBV19 to TRBJ2-7, with D possibly being TRBD1 (5 bases). The CDR3 spells CASSDPGRYYEQYF. In DNA, the CDR3 is TGTGCCAGTAGTGACCCAGGGCGTTACTACGAGCAGTACTTC.